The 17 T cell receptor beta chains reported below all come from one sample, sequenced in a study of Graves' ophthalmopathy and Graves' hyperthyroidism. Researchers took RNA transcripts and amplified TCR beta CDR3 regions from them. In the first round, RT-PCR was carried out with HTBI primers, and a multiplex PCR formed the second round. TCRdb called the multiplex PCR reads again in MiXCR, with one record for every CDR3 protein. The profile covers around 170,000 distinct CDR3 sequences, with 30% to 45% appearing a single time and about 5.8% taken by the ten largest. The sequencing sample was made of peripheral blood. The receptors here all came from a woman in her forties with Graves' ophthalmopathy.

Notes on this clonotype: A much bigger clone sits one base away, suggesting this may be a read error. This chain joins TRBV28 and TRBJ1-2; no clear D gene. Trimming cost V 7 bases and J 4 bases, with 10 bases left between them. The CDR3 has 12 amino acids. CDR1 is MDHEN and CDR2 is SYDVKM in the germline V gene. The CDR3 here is CASNPGAYGYTF. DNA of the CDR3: TGTGCCAGCAATCCGGGCGCCTATGGCTACACCTTC.

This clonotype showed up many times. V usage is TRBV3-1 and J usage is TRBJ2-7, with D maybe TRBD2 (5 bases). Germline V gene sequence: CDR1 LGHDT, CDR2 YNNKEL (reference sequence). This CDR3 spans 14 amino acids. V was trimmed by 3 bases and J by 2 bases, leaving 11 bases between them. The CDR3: CASSQGSLTYEQYF. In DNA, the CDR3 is TGTGCCAGCAGCCAGGGGAGCCTAACCTACGAGCAGTACTTC.

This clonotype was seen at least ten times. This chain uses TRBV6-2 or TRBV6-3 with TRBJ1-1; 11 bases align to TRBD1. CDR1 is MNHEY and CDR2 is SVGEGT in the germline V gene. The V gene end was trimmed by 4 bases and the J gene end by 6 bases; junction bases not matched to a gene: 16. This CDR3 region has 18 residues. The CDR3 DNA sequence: TGTGCCAGCAGTTCTCTAAGCGGGACAGGGGGTACTTTCGCTGAAGCTTTCTTT. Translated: CASSSLSGTGGTFAEAFF.

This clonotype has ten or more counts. Here the CDR3 reads CASSLEGYSNQPQHF. The CDR3 nucleotides read TGTGCCAGCAGTTTAGAGGGGTATAGCAATCAGCCCCAGCATTTT. The chain has TRBV27 and TRBJ1-5, with D possibly TRBD1 on 5 matching bases. V was shortened by 2 bases and J by 0 bases, with 8 bases between the two germline ends. Germline CDR1 reads MNHEY; CDR2 reads SMNVEV (reference sequence). This CDR3 contains 15 residues.

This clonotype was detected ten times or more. The CDR3 DNA follows: TGTGCCAGCAGTTTAGATGTCTCTGGAAACACCATATATTTT. It specifies CASSLDVSGNTIYF. The chain combines TRBV12-3 or TRBV12-4 with TRBJ1-3; D not resolved. V was clipped by 1 base and J by 0 bases, with 4 bases between them. The CDR3 length is 14 residues.

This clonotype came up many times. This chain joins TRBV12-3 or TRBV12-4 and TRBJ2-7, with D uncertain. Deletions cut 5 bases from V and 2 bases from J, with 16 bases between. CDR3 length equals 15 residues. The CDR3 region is CASSDATYDAYEQYF. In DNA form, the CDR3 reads TGTGCCAGCAGTGATGCTACTTATGACGCCTACGAGCAGTACTTC.

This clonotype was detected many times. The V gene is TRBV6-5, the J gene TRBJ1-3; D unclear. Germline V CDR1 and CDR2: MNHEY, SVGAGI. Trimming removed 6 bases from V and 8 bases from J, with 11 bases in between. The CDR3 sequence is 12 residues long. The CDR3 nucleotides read TGTGCCAGCAGGGTCTCTGGGGACACCATATATTTT. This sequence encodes CASRVSGDTIYF.

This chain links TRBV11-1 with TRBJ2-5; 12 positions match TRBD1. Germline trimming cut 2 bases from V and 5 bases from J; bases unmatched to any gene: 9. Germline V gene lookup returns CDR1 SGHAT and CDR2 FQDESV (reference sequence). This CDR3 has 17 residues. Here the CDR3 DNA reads TGTGCCAGCAGCTTAACCTCCGGGACAGGGGGCTATGAGACCCAGTACTTC. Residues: CASSLTSGTGGYETQYF.

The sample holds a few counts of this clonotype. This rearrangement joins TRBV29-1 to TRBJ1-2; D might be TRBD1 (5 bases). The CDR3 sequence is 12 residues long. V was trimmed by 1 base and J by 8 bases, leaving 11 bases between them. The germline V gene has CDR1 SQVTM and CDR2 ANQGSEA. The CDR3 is CSVEGGVDGYTF. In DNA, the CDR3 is TGCAGCGTTGAAGGAGGGGTAGACGGCTACACCTTC. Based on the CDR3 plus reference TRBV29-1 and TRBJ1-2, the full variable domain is SAVISQKPSRDICQRGTSLTIQCQVDSQVTMMFWYRQQPGQSLTLIATANQGSEATYESGFVIDKFPISRPNLTFSTLTVSNMSPEDSSIYLCSVEGGVDGYTFGSGTRLTVV.

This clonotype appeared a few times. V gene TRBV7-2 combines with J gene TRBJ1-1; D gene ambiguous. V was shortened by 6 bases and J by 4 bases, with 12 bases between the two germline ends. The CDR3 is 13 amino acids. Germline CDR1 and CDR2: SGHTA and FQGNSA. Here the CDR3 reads CASRLDMATEAFF. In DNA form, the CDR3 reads TGTGCCAGCAGACTAGACATGGCCACTGAAGCTTTCTTT.

CDR3 DNA: TGTGCCAGCAGTTATGGACCCCTTAGCGGGAGACCCTCCTACGAGCAGTACTTC. It translates to CASSYGPLSGRPSYEQYF. The chain is built from TRBV27 and TRBJ2-7; 9 bases are a match to TRBD2. Germline CDR1 and CDR2: MNHEY and SMNVEV (reference sequence). Trimming removed 4 bases from V and 0 bases from J; junction bases left unmatched: 13. The CDR3 covers 18 residues.

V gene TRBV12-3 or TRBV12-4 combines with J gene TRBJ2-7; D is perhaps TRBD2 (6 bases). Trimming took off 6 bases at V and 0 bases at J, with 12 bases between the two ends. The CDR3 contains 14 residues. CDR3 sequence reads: CASRGGGSSYEQYF. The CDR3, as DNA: TGTGCCAGCAGGGGCGGAGGGAGCTCCTACGAGCAGTACTTC.

The CDR3 loop reads CASSHPTGNGASYEQYF. The CDR3 DNA is TGTGCCAGCAGCCACCCGACAGGGAATGGGGCATCCTACGAGCAGTACTTC. The gene calls are TRBV12-3 or TRBV12-4 and TRBJ2-7, with 7 bases identical to TRBD1. This CDR3 region has 17 residues. The trim removed 6 bases at V and 1 base at J, leaving 15 bases unmatched.

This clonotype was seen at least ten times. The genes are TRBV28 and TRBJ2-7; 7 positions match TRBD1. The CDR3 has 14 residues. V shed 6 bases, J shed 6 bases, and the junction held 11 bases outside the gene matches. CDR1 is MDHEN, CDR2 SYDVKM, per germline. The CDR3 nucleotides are TGTGCCAGCAGGCACGGGACAGCGCTCGGCGAGCAGTACTTC. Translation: CASRHGTALGEQYF.

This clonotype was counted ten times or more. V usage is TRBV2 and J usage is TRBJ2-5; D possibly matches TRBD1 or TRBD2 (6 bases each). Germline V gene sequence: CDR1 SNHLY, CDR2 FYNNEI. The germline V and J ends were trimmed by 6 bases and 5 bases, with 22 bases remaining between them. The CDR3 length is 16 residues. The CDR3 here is CASSAAVSGAGETQYF. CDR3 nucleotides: TGTGCCAGCAGCGCAGCAGTTTCGGGGGCCGGGGAGACCCAGTACTTC.

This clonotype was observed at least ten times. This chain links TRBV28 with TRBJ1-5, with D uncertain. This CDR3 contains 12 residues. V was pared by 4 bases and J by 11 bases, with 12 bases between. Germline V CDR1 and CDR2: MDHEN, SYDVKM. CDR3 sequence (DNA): TGTGCCAGCAGTTCCCCGACATTGTCCCAGCATTTT. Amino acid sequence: CASSSPTLSQHF.

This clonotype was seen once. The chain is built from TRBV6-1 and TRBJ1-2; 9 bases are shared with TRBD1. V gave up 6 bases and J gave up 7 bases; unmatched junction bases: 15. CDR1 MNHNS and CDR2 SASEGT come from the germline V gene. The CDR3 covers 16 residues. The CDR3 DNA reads TGTGCCAGCAGCCCGGGACAGGGTACAGTGGGCTCTGGCTACACCTTC. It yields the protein CASSPGQGTVGSGYTF.